A single sample is the source of the 29 T cell receptor beta chains below, sequenced in a study of T-cell reconstitution after alpha-beta-depleted transplantation in children. This sample's TCRbeta library carried unique molecular identifier barcodes. From the PCR reads, TCRdb called clonotypes with MiXCR, one entry per CDR3 protein. Here the sample spans fewer than 1 million distinct CDR3 sequences, 15% to 20% being singletons. Sample: PBMCs, mostly from graft donor cells, taken 360 days after TCRalphabeta/CD19-depleted stem cell transplant. The receptors were sampled from a male patient between 5 and 17 years old who had a stem cell transplant for acute lymphoblastic leukemia, so the T cells may come from the graft donor.

This clonotype was seen a few times. The rearrangement links TRBV5-1 to TRBJ1-2; TRBD1 might be the D (5 bases). The CDR3 has 14 amino acids. Between the trimmed V and J ends, which lost 7 bases and 2 bases, there was a span of 15 bases. CDR1 SGHRS and CDR2 YFSETQ come from the germline V gene. In DNA, the CDR3 is TGCGCCAGCCGCGTTGCCCCAGGGAACTATGGCTACACCTTC. Protein product: CASRVAPGNYGYTF.

The J gene is TRBJ2-1, the V gene TRBV4-1; 14 bases map to TRBD2. Germline CDR1 is MGHRA and CDR2 is YSYEKL. The CDR3 extends over 17 amino acids. The junction had 8 bases not matched to a gene; V was cut back by 2 bases and J by 8 bases. CDR3 region: CASSQRRPGLAGDEQFF. The DNA of the CDR3 is TGCGCCAGCAGCCAACGACGACCGGGACTAGCGGGAGATGAGCAGTTCTTC.

The chain links TRBV7-3 to TRBJ1-1, with D maybe TRBD1 (5 bases). Trimming removed 2 bases at V and 6 bases at J, with 13 bases between. The CDR3 runs to 14 residues. Germline lookup yields CDR1 SGHTA and CDR2 FQGTGA. CDR3 loop: CASSLHRQASEAFF. CDR3 sequence (DNA): TGTGCCAGCAGCTTACACAGGCAGGCCTCTGAAGCTTTCTTT. The entire variable domain, with the rest obtained from reference TRBV7-3 and TRBJ1-1, is as follows: GAGVSQTPSNKVTEKGKYVELRCDPISGHTALYWYRQSLGQGPEFLIYFQGTGAADDSGLPNDRFFAVRPEGSVSTLKIQRTERGDSAVYLCASSLHRQASEAFFGQGTRLTVV.

The CDR3 sequence: CASSVEPSGSDYEQYF. The CDR3 coding sequence is TGTGCCAGCAGCGTAGAACCTAGCGGGAGTGATTACGAGCAGTACTTC. This chain connects TRBV9 to TRBJ2-7; TRBD2 aligns across 10 bases. The CDR3 has 16 amino acids. Germline trimming cut 0 bases from V and 4 bases from J; bases unmatched to any gene: 7. Germline CDR1 is SGDLS and CDR2 is YYNGEE.

This sequence joins TRBV30 and TRBJ2-5; TRBD2 is a possible D gene (6 bases). This CDR3 is built from 13 residues. Trimming removed 6 bases from V and 4 bases from J, with 15 bases in between. Germline values: CDR1 GTSNPN, CDR2 SVGIG (reference sequence). The CDR3 DNA reads TGTGCCTGCGCTCCGAGGGGAGGAGAGACCCAGTACTTC. Residues: CACAPRGGETQYF.

This clonotype was detected only a few times. The V and J genes are TRBV11-2 and TRBJ2-3; D gene uncertain. The germline V and J ends were trimmed by 0 bases and 0 bases, with 16 bases remaining between them. The length of the CDR3 is 18 residues. Germline V gene lookup returns CDR1 SGHAT and CDR2 FQNNGV. The CDR3 nucleotides read TGTGCCAGCAGCTTAGATCTTGGTTTTGGCCAGAGCACAGATACGCAGTATTTT. It codes for CASSLDLGFGQSTDTQYF.

The chain uses TRBV28 and TRBJ2-3, with TRBD1 matching 9 bases. The germline gives CDR1 MDHEN, CDR2 SYDVKM. The V gene end was trimmed by 6 bases and the J gene end by 9 bases; junction bases not matched to a gene: 10. This CDR3 contains 14 residues. The CDR3 loop reads CASRPGTGKDTQYF. CDR3 in DNA: TGTGCCAGCAGGCCCGGGACAGGGAAAGACACGCAGTATTTT.

This clonotype was counted only a few times. This chain connects TRBV15 to TRBJ1-5, with D unresolved. This CDR3 comprises 14 residues. Germline V gene data show CDR1 as LNHNV and CDR2 as YYDKDF (reference sequence). V lost 0 bases and J lost 3, with 6 bases in between. This CDR3 is CATSRDGPNQPQHF. As DNA, the CDR3 is TGTGCCACCAGCAGAGATGGACCCAATCAGCCCCAGCATTTT. Full variable domain (remainder filled in from reference TRBV15 and TRBJ1-5): DAMVIQNPRYQVTQFGKPVTLSCSQTLNHNVMYWYQQKSSQAPKLLFHYYDKDFNNEADTPDNFQSRRPNTSFCFLDIRSPGLGDTAMYLCATSRDGPNQPQHFGDGTRLSIL.

This clonotype was seen a few times. This chain's CDR3 is CASVRPRKSPYYEQYF. The CDR3 region has the DNA TGTGCCAGCGTAAGACCAAGGAAATCCCCCTACTACGAGCAGTACTTC. The chain links TRBV6-1 to TRBJ2-7; D gene unclear. From germline, CDR1 is MNHNS and CDR2 SASEGT. V lost 8 bases, J lost 3 bases, and 23 bases lay in between. The CDR3 extends over 16 amino acids.

This clonotype has a handful of counts. The CDR3, as DNA: TGCGCCAGCAGCTTTGGACAGGCCACCTACGAGCAGTACTTC. Amino acids: CASSFGQATYEQYF. The chain carries TRBV5-1 and TRBJ2-7; 7 nucleotides agree with TRBD1. The CDR3 sequence is 14 residues long. Per the germline V gene, CDR1 is SGHRS and CDR2 is YFSETQ. V trimming: 2 bases; J trimming: 2 bases; junction bases outside the gene matches: 4. Together with reference TRBV5-1 and TRBJ2-7, the CDR3 gives the full variable domain: KAGVTQTPRYLIKTRGQQVTLSCSPISGHRSVSWYQQTPGQGLQFLFEYFSETQRNKGNFPGRFSGRQFSNSRSEMNVSTLELGDSALYLCASSFGQATYEQYFGPGTRLTVT.

The chain uses TRBV5-6 and TRBJ2-7, with D perhaps TRBD1 (5 bases). CDR3 size: 12 residues. Germline V gene sequence: CDR1 SGHDT, CDR2 YYEEEE. Deletions cut 1 base from V and 7 bases from J, with 9 bases between. The CDR3 DNA reads TGTGCCAGCAGCTTGTGGGGCCGTGAGCAGTACTTC. Encoded protein: CASSLWGREQYF.

Details on this clonotype: A much larger clone lies a single base off, so this may be a read error. V and J are TRBV12-3 or TRBV12-4 and TRBJ2-5; D remains unclear. Trimming left V 6 bases short and J 3 bases short, with 8 bases between. The CDR3 contains 12 residues. CDR3 residues: CASSRSEETQYF. CDR3 coding DNA: TGTGCCAGCAGCCGCAGTGAAGAGACCCAGTACTTC.

The table lists this clonotype with a few counts. V usage is TRBV20-1 and J usage is TRBJ2-7; 8 bases agree with TRBD1. The CDR3 runs to 14 residues. V was clipped by 2 bases and J by 3 bases; unmatched bases: 6. Germline V gives CDR1 DFQATT, CDR2 SNEGSKA (reference sequence). Written as DNA, the CDR3 is TGCAGTGCTAGAACGGACAGGGCAAACTACGAGCAGTACTTC. It codes for CSARTDRANYEQYF.

V and J are TRBV7-9 and TRBJ2-7; 9 nucleotides align to TRBD2. Germline V CDR1 and CDR2: SEHNR, FQNEAQ (reference sequence). V gave up 6 bases and J gave up 0 bases; unmatched junction bases: 3. This CDR3 comprises 14 residues. CDR3 DNA: TGTGCCAGCAGTAGAGCGGGAGGCTCCTACGAGCAGTACTTC. Translated: CASSRAGGSYEQYF. The variable domain in full, with the rest retrieved from reference TRBV7-9 and TRBJ2-7, is DTGVSQNPRHKITKRGQNVTFRCDPISEHNRLYWYRQTLGQGPEFLTYFQNEAQLEKSRLLSDRFSAERPKGSFSTLEIQRTEQGDSAMYLCASSRAGGSYEQYFGPGTRLTVT.

This clonotype was seen more than once but under ten times. The chain uses TRBV20-1 and TRBJ1-5, with D unclear. The V end was cut by 3 bases, the J end by 0 bases, with 15 bases between. This CDR3 region has 16 residues. Germline V gene sequence: CDR1 DFQATT, CDR2 SNEGSKA (reference sequence). The DNA of the CDR3 is TGCAGTGCTAGGGCTGGTAAGGTCTTTAGCAATCAGCCCCAGCATTTT. It codes for CSARAGKVFSNQPQHF.

The chain couples TRBV5-1 to TRBJ2-1; no clear D gene. Germline V gene sequence: CDR1 SGHRS, CDR2 YFSETQ. The length of the CDR3 is 14 residues. The V and J ends lost 0 bases and 5 bases respectively, with 9 bases between them. The DNA for the CDR3 is TGCGCCAGCAGCTTGGTGGCCGTCAACAATGAGCAGTTCTTC. It translates to CASSLVAVNNEQFF.

The chain joins TRBV29-1 to TRBJ2-1; no reliable D call. The V gene lost 3 bases and the J gene lost 5 bases, with 5 bases spanning the gap. This CDR3 region has 11 residues. Germline V CDR1 and CDR2: SQVTM, ANQGSEA. The CDR3 sequence: CSVDSDNEQFF. The CDR3 DNA reads as TGCAGCGTTGACTCAGACAATGAGCAGTTCTTC.

This chain connects TRBV9 to TRBJ2-3; no firm D call. This CDR3 region has 16 residues. Germline V lookup: CDR1 SGDLS, CDR2 YYNGEE. The germline V and J ends were trimmed by 3 bases and 0 bases, with 14 bases remaining between them. DNA for the CDR3: TGTGCCAGCAGCGCCGGAGTTCAATCTAGCACAGATACGCAGTATTTT. Translation gives CASSAGVQSSTDTQYF.

Only a few counts were recorded for this clonotype. V and J are TRBV10-2 and TRBJ2-2, with D uncertain. The CDR3 consists of 15 residues. Trimming removed 2 bases from V and 1 base from J, with 8 bases in between. Per the germline V gene, CDR1 is WSHSY and CDR2 is SAAADI. CDR3 in amino acids: CASSEHRVNTGELFF. DNA of the CDR3: TGCGCCAGCAGTGAGCATCGGGTGAACACCGGGGAGCTGTTTTTT.

The V gene is TRBV18, the J gene TRBJ2-4, with D unclear. CDR3 length: 17 amino acids. Germline CDR1 reads KGHSH; CDR2 reads LQKENI. V gave up 1 base and J gave up 2 bases, with 15 bases separating them. CDR3 sequence: CASSPLGSGSTKNIQYF. In DNA form, the CDR3 reads TGTGCCAGCTCACCACTGGGGTCAGGATCTACCAAAAACATTCAGTACTTC.

This clonotype came up a few times. For the CDR3, the DNA is TGCGCCAGCAGCTTGGCTTTCGGCCTAGATACGCAGTATTTT. Amino acid sequence: CASSLAFGLDTQYF. The chain combines TRBV5-1 with TRBJ2-3; D remains ambiguous. The CDR3 covers 14 residues. V gave up 0 bases and J gave up 5 bases, with 10 bases separating them. Germline CDR1 is SGHRS and CDR2 is YFSETQ.

This clonotype showed up many times. J is TRBJ2-2 and V is TRBV12-3 or TRBV12-4, with D possibly TRBD1 on 6 matching bases. The CDR3 contains 15 residues. V lost 2 bases to trimming and J lost 0 bases, with 7 bases between them. CDR3 DNA sequence: TGTGCCAGCAGTTTACAGGGGCCGAACACCGGGGAGCTGTTTTTT. It yields the protein CASSLQGPNTGELFF.

This chain links TRBV5-1 with TRBJ2-5; D unresolved. The CDR3 contains 14 residues. Per germline, CDR1 SGHRS and CDR2 YFSETQ. V lost 4 bases and J lost 2, with 12 bases in between. CDR3 sequence (DNA): TGCGCCAGCAGCCCCTTCGAGCGACAAGAGACCCAGTACTTC. Protein sequence: CASSPFERQETQYF.

V and J are TRBV10-3 and TRBJ2-1, with 7 positions matching TRBD2. This CDR3 region has 13 residues. CDR1 ENHRY and CDR2 SYGVKD come from the germline V gene. With 6 bases clipped from V and 12 bases from J, the junction kept 11 bases outside the gene matches. The chain's CDR3 is CAISPSGLKGQFF. The CDR3 region has the DNA TGTGCCATCAGCCCTAGCGGACTAAAAGGGCAGTTCTTC.

This clonotype showed up just a few times. The gene calls are TRBV5-1 and TRBJ2-4; tentatively, D is TRBD2 (6 bases). Trimming removed 0 bases from V and 1 base from J, with 14 bases in between. CDR3 size: 17 residues. The V gene's germline CDR1 is SGHRS and CDR2 YFSETQ. The CDR3 DNA follows: TGCGCCAGCAGCTTGGCCGGAGGGATCGGGGCCAAAAACATTCAGTACTTC. This encodes CASSLAGGIGAKNIQYF.

V is TRBV11-2 and J is TRBJ2-3, with TRBD2 matching over 8 bases. After removal of 5 bases from V and 1 base from J, the junction contained 14 bases not matched to a gene. This CDR3 has 18 amino acids. Germline V gives CDR1 SGHAT, CDR2 FQNNGV. The CDR3 spells CASSTTSGFPSGTDTQYF. The CDR3 DNA reads as TGTGCCAGCAGCACCACTAGCGGCTTCCCGTCGGGCACAGATACGCAGTATTTT.

This clonotype was seen repeatedly, ten times or more. At one end the junction does not follow the germline gene, possibly because of a read error. This chain connects TRBV20-1 to TRBJ2-1; D uncertain. Germline V CDR1 and CDR2: DFQATT, SNEGSKA (reference sequence). The CDR3 is 11 amino acids. The CDR3, as DNA: TGCAGTGCCAGAGAAGTCGGTGAGCAGTTCTTC. This translates into CSAREVGEQFF.

This clonotype was picked up a small number of times. V usage is TRBV5-1 and J usage is TRBJ2-7; 12 nucleotides match TRBD2. The junction had 14 bases not matched to a gene; V was cut back by 7 bases and J by 3 bases. Germline V lookup: CDR1 SGHRS, CDR2 YFSETQ. The CDR3 is made up of 17 amino acids. This chain's CDR3 is CASERGGGLAGFYEQYF. The CDR3 DNA follows: TGCGCCAGCGAGAGGGGTGGCGGACTAGCGGGATTCTACGAGCAGTACTTC.

The chain recombines TRBV11-1 with TRBJ2-4, with 13 bases fitting TRBD2. Germline V lookup: CDR1 SGHAT, CDR2 FQDESV (reference sequence). The CDR3 is 19 residues long. V lost 1 base, J lost 1 base, and 7 bases stayed unmatched. This CDR3 reads CASSLGLAGGLIAKNIQYF. As DNA, the CDR3 is TGTGCCAGCAGCTTAGGACTAGCGGGAGGCCTTATTGCCAAAAACATTCAGTACTTC.